This T cell receptor (beta chain) is drawn from a study of T-cell reconstitution after alpha-beta-depleted transplantation in children. Using unique molecular identifiers, the investigators prepared the TCRbeta library. TCRdb re-analysed the PCR reads in MiXCR, keeping a single row per CDR3 protein. The sample gives approximately 100,000 distinct CDR3 sequences, 9% to 15% of which show up once; approximately 15% is in the top ten. Germline assignment: CDR1 SGHRS and CDR2 YFSETQ. The V end was cut by 1 base, the J end by 2 bases, with 7 bases between. This CDR3 contains 13 residues. This clonotype was counted many times.

This specimen consisted of PBMCs from the stem cell graft donor, obtained from the stem cell graft. The sequence came from a human donor who donated a stem cell graft to a child with inherited bone marrow failure. V gene TRBV5-1 combines with J gene TRBJ2-7; D not resolved. CDR3 nucleotide sequence: TGCGCCAGCAGCTTGAAGTTAACCTACGAGCAGTACTTC. This translates into CASSLKLTYEQYF.